These T cell receptor beta chains were read from a single sample in a study of blood T cell repertoires in COVID-19. Clones were read by immunoSEQ multiplex PCR, and TCRdb kept only the in-frame ones, dropping some. This sample has approximately 150,000 clones, with 75% to 85% found just once. The sequenced sample was PBMCs or T cells enriched from blood (not recorded which). The receptors come from a man aged 45-65 years who had recovered from COVID-19. Both conserved end residues are part of each CDR3. D genes are given only for firm matches. Some rows have no size entry. The others give once, few or many, or a class for an expanded clone.

len	v_gene	j_gene	d_gene	abundance	CDR3nt	CDR3aa
17	TRBV5-4	TRBJ1-2	TRBD1	few	TGTGCCAGCAGCTTGTGGGACAGTCTAATTGCGGGCTATGGCTACACCTTC	CASSLWDSLIAGYGYTF
14	TRBV6-5	TRBJ1-4	NA	NA	TGTGCCAGCAGTCCGAGCTTAACAGGAGACCAACTACTTTTT	CASSPSLTGDQLLF
15	TRBV6-5	TRBJ1-6	NA	once	TGTGCCAGCAGTTACTCGACTCAGGGGAATTCACCCCTCCACTTT	CASSYSTQGNSPLHF
14	TRBV5-1	TRBJ2-7	TRBD1	NA	TGCGCCAGCAGCCTAGGGGACAGGTCCTACGAGCAGTACTTC	CASSLGDRSYEQYF
14	TRBV7-6	TRBJ1-6	TRBD1	NA	TGTGCCAGCAGCCAGGACAGGGGATCTTCACCCCTCCACTTT	CASSQDRGSSPLHF
14	TRBV6-5	TRBJ2-1	NA	NA	TGTGCCAGCGAGACGGGTAGCTCCTACAATGAGCAGTTCTTC	CASETGSSYNEQFF
15	TRBV5-1	TRBJ1-2	NA	NA	TGCGCCAGCAGCTTGGCGGACGGGGGGCCAGGTGGCTACACCTTC	CASSLADGGPGGYTF
15	TRBV6-5	TRBJ1-6	NA	once	TGTGCCAGCAGTTACGGGGGGGCCCGGGATTCACCCCTCCACTTT	CASSYGGARDSPLHF
14	TRBV18	TRBJ1-4	NA	NA	TGTGCCAGCTCACAGGGAGCAACTAATGAAAAACTGTTTTTT	CASSQGATNEKLFF
15	TRBV6-5	TRBJ2-2	TRBD1	NA	TGTGCCAGCAGACAGGACAGGGGCCTCACCGGGGAGCTGTTTTTT	CASRQDRGLTGELFF